The 4 T cell receptor beta chains in this list originate from one sample, sequenced in a study of T cell responses to AZD1222 COVID-19 vaccine (dated by TCRdb to about 2021). The time point label corresponds to: baseline before first vaccination. Read against the paper, the sample's treatment or condition label means: meningococcal conjugate vaccine given as trial control. Libraries were built with the immunoSEQ multiplex PCR assay. TCRdb stores this immuneACCESS table with in-frame sequences only. Part of the clones is absent; in the studies checked, under half of the shortfall reflects unresolved V genes, and no reason is known for the rest. Across this sample there are approximately 150,000 clones, with just over 90% seen only once. The ten largest clonotypes hold around 0.9% of the sample. The starting material was peripheral blood, obtained on day 0 of MenACWY control vaccination. The receptors were sampled from an adult in good health.

This clone came up once. This chain connects TRBV12-3 or TRBV12-4 to TRBJ1-1; D is uncertain. V lost 3 bases, J lost 2 bases, and 7 bases lay in between. The CDR3 is 13 amino acids. The CDR3 nucleotides read TGTGCCAGCAGTTTCTTACTCAACACTGAAGCTTTCTTT. Residues: CASSFLLNTEAFF.

The chain employs TRBV6-2 or TRBV6-3 and TRBJ2-1; D uncertain. The CDR3 is 15 amino acids. The V end was cut by 5 bases, the J end by 0 bases, with 11 bases between. CDR1 is MNHEY, CDR2 SVGEGT, per germline. CDR3 residues: CASSRSSSSYNEQFF. The DNA for the CDR3 is TGTGCCAGCAGTCGCAGCTCGAGCTCCTACAATGAGCAGTTCTTC.

The gene calls are TRBV6-5 and TRBJ1-1, with 7 positions matching TRBD1. Per the germline V gene, CDR1 is MNHEY and CDR2 is SVGAGI. The CDR3 has 13 amino acids. V lost 10 bases, J lost 9 bases, and 14 bases stayed unmatched. CDR3 sequence reads: CATYRGRGTKAFF. In DNA form, the CDR3 reads TGTGCCACTTACAGGGGCCGCGGGACTAAAGCTTTCTTT.

CDR3 nucleotide sequence: TGTGCTAGTGGTTGGGCTACGAATGAGCAGTTCTTC. Its translation: CASGWATNEQFF. V is TRBV12-5 and J is TRBJ2-1; D gene ambiguous. The V gene's germline CDR1 is LGHNT and CDR2 FRNRAP. The CDR3 extends over 12 amino acids. V was cut by 4 bases and J by 7 bases, with 8 bases left in between.